A single sample is the source of the 26 T cell receptor beta chains below, sequenced in a study of blood T cell repertoires in COVID-19 (dated by TCRdb to about 2020). The library was produced with the immunoSEQ multiplex PCR assay. TCRdb's version of the immuneACCESS table is confined to in-frame rearrangements and falls short of the full clone set. An unresolved V gene accounts for under half of the shortfall where checked; the remainder is of unknown origin. The sample records fewer than 200,000 clones, around 74% of which are singletons. The top ten hold 3.7% of the sample. Sequencing used peripheral blood. Receptor source: a woman at least 80 years old with acute or convalescent COVID-19.

This chain uses TRBV4-2 with TRBJ2-6, with no clear D. V lost 0 bases and J lost 0, with 6 bases in between. The CDR3 is made up of 16 amino acids. CDR1 and CDR2 (germline): LGHNA, YNFKEQ. The CDR3 region is CASSQDSSSGANVLTF. The DNA of the CDR3 is TGTGCCAGCAGCCAAGATAGCAGCTCTGGGGCCAACGTCCTGACTTTC.

The chain couples TRBV29-1 to TRBJ1-2; 10 bases agree with TRBD1. V shed 7 bases, J shed 3 bases, and the junction held 5 bases outside the gene matches. This CDR3 contains 13 residues. The germline V gene encodes CDR1 SQVTM and CDR2 ANQGSEA. The chain's CDR3 is CSAPGQGDYGYTF. As DNA, the CDR3 is TGCAGCGCTCCCGGACAGGGGGACTATGGCTACACCTTC.

In this sample, this clone turned up a few times. The V and J genes are TRBV7-2 and TRBJ1-1; D is perhaps TRBD1 (5 bases). V lost 3 bases to trimming and J lost 3 bases, with 11 bases between them. Per the germline V gene, CDR1 is SGHTA and CDR2 is FQGNSA. The CDR3 has 14 residues. CDR3 nucleotides: TGTGCCAGCAGCTTGCAGGGTGGGGACACTGAAGCTTTCTTT. It specifies CASSLQGGDTEAFF.

V and J are TRBV6-5 and TRBJ1-5; maybe TRBD1 (6 bases). Between the trimmed V and J ends, which lost 8 bases and 7 bases, there was a span of 12 bases. This CDR3 is built from 12 residues. CDR1 is MNHEY, CDR2 SVGAGI, per germline. The CDR3 region has the DNA TGTGCCAGCCGGGCCACAGGGCAGCCCCAGCATTTT. Translated: CASRATGQPQHF.

This clone has only one observation. This chain links TRBV4-2 with TRBJ2-5; the match to TRBD2 covers 15 bases. The germline V gene has CDR1 LGHNA and CDR2 YNFKEQ. The CDR3 has 20 amino acids. Germline trimming cut 1 base from V and 1 base from J; bases unmatched to any gene: 10. The DNA for the CDR3 is TGTGCCAGCAGCCAAGGACGGACTAGCGGGAGGGAGGGCTTCCAAGAGACCCAGTACTTC. It translates to CASSQGRTSGREGFQETQYF.

This chain links TRBV18 with TRBJ1-1, with TRBD1 as a possible D gene (6 bases). Germline V gene data show CDR1 as KGHSH and CDR2 as LQKENI. The CDR3 spans 15 residues. V shed 3 bases and J shed 4 bases, with 15 bases lying between them. DNA of the CDR3: TGTGCCAGCTCACCGTCACAGGGCCTCCGCACTGAAGCTTTCTTT. Its translation: CASSPSQGLRTEAFF.

This clone was counted only a few times. The conserved final phenylalanine or tryptophan is absent from the CDR3, which likely points to a read error. It is unclear where the CDR3 begins or ends on the DNA, so no DNA is shown, and the CDR3 is as TCRdb lists it. V usage is TRBV11-2 and J usage is TRBJ2-3; the table's D call TRBD2 went unverified against the DNA. Termini included, the CDR3 measures 14 amino acids. Per germline, CDR1 SGHAT and CDR2 FQNNGV. The CDR3: CASSPLRQYGTTSL.

The chain has TRBV7-9 and TRBJ2-3; D is perhaps TRBD2 (6 bases). The ends were cut back, 5 bases at V and 1 base at J, with 10 bases in the middle. Germline assignment: CDR1 SEHNR and CDR2 FQNEAQ (reference sequence). The length of the CDR3 is 14 residues. The CDR3 here is CASSPSGGTDTQYF. The DNA for the CDR3 is TGTGCCAGCAGCCCGTCGGGGGGCACAGATACGCAGTATTTT.

This clone was counted a few times. The V and J genes are TRBV10-3 and TRBJ2-6; 12 bases align to TRBD1. Germline V lookup: CDR1 ENHRY, CDR2 SYGVKD. V was pared by 4 bases and J by 2 bases, with 9 bases of the junction left unmatched. The CDR3 runs 19 residues. The CDR3 DNA is TGTGCCATCAGTGGTGGATTCGGGACAGGGGGCGCTGGGGCCAACGTCCTGACTTTC. The encoded protein is CAISGGFGTGGAGANVLTF.

This clone was counted a single time. The V gene is TRBV6-5, the J gene TRBJ1-5; 9 bases match TRBD1. V lost 2 bases, J lost 3 bases, and 2 bases stayed unmatched. This CDR3 is built from 15 residues. The germline V gene has CDR1 MNHEY and CDR2 SVGAGI. CDR3 sequence reads: CASSYRTGDNQPQHF. The CDR3 region has the DNA TGTGCCAGCAGTTACCGGACAGGGGACAATCAGCCCCAGCATTTT.

V usage is TRBV7-9 and J usage is TRBJ1-1; TRBD1 might be the D (6 bases). Germline-derived CDR1 and CDR2 are SEHNR and FQNEAQ (reference sequence). The V end lost 7 bases, the J end lost 4 bases, and 16 bases lay between the germline ends. This CDR3 comprises 14 residues. CDR3 coding DNA: TGTGCCAGCAATTTCGCAGGGGCAGTCACTGAAGCTTTCTTT. Residues: CASNFAGAVTEAFF.

V is TRBV7-8 and J is TRBJ1-1, with D uncertain. V lost 5 bases and J 1 base, leaving 11 bases between the germline ends. The V gene's germline CDR1 is SGHVS and CDR2 FQNEAQ. This CDR3 spans 14 amino acids. In DNA, the CDR3 is TGTGCCAGCAGCCTAAATAGGAGGAACACTGAAGCTTTCTTT. Protein sequence: CASSLNRRNTEAFF. Using reference TRBV7-8 and TRBJ1-1 for the parts outside the CDR3, the full variable domain is GAGVSQSPRYKVAKRGQDVALRCDPISGHVSLFWYQQALGQGPEFLTYFQNEAQLDKSGLPSDRFFAERPEGSVSTLKIQRTQQEDSAVYLCASSLNRRNTEAFFGQGTRLTVV.

The chain carries TRBV11-2 and TRBJ1-4; tentative D call: TRBD1 (6 bases). The germline V and J ends were trimmed by 6 bases and 6 bases, with 11 bases remaining between them. Germline lookup yields CDR1 SGHAT and CDR2 FQNNGV. The CDR3 is made up of 13 amino acids. The CDR3 sequence is CASRPYRDEKLFF. CDR3 nucleotide sequence: TGTGCCAGCAGACCGTACAGGGATGAAAAACTGTTTTTT.

This chain connects TRBV5-6 to TRBJ1-1; 7 nucleotides line up with TRBD1. CDR3 length equals 14 residues. Germline V CDR1 and CDR2: SGHDT, YYEEEE. V shed 3 bases, J shed 4 bases, and the junction held 6 bases outside the gene matches. CDR3 nucleotides: TGTGCCAGCAGCTCGACAGGGTTGGTCACTGAAGCTTTCTTT. Its protein is CASSSTGLVTEAFF.

The CDR3 here is CASSLEAIRGGETQYF. As DNA, the CDR3 is TGCGCCAGCAGCTTGGAGGCCATACGGGGTGGAGAGACCCAGTACTTC. The V and J genes are TRBV5-1 and TRBJ2-5; weak D call: TRBD2 (5 bases). Germline CDR1 reads SGHRS; CDR2 reads YFSETQ. The germline V and J ends were trimmed by 0 bases and 4 bases, with 16 bases remaining between them. The CDR3 spans 16 residues.

This clone was counted ten times or more. This chain connects TRBV11-2 to TRBJ2-7; unclear D gene. V lost 5 bases to trimming and J lost 3 bases, with 17 bases between them. Germline CDR1 is SGHAT and CDR2 is FQNNGV. The CDR3 loop spans 15 amino acids. The DNA of the CDR3 is TGTGCCAGCAGCCACCTGCTAGGATATGGCTACGAGCAGTACTTC. It encodes CASSHLLGYGYEQYF.

V is TRBV3-1 (or the pseudogene TRBV3-2) and J is TRBJ1-6; 10 bases map to TRBD1. Looked up from germline, CDR1 is LGHDT and CDR2 is YNNKEL (reference sequence). The CDR3 contains 18 residues. Trimming cost V 0 bases and J 7 bases; bases outside gene matches: 9. DNA of the CDR3: TGTGCCAGCAGCCAAGATAGGGCTCGGACAGGGGGGAATTCACCCCTCCACTTT. Amino acid sequence: CASSQDRARTGGNSPLHF.

The chain carries TRBV7-7 and TRBJ2-5; 12 bases align to TRBD2. Per the germline V gene, CDR1 is SSHAT and CDR2 is FNYEAQ (reference sequence). The CDR3 has 16 amino acids. Trimming cost V 5 bases and J 5 bases; bases outside gene matches: 9. The CDR3 here is CASSRAGTSGSETQYF. The CDR3 coding sequence is TGTGCCAGCAGCCGGGCCGGGACTAGCGGGTCCGAGACCCAGTACTTC.

The chain employs TRBV2 and TRBJ1-1; 8 nucleotides align to TRBD1. The V gene end was trimmed by 4 bases and the J gene end by 1 base; junction bases not matched to a gene: 2. This CDR3 comprises 14 residues. CDR1 is SNHLY and CDR2 is FYNNEI in the germline V gene. The CDR3 loop is CASSGQGTNTEAFF. In nucleotides, the CDR3 is TGTGCCAGCAGTGGACAGGGGACGAACACTGAAGCTTTCTTT.

This clone was observed a handful of times. This CDR3 reads CASSILGQSYGYTF. The CDR3 DNA is TGTGCCAGTAGTATTCTTGGGCAGTCCTATGGCTACACCTTC. V gene TRBV19 combines with J gene TRBJ1-2; D remains unclear. Trimming left V 3 bases short and J 4 bases short, with 12 bases between. Germline V gene sequence: CDR1 LNHDA, CDR2 SQIVND (reference sequence). The CDR3 runs 14 residues. The full variable domain, completed using reference TRBV19 and TRBJ1-2, is DGGITQSPKYLFRKEGQNVTLSCEQNLNHDAMYWYRQDPGQGLRLIYYSQIVNDFQKGDIAEGYSVSREKKESFPLTVTSAQKNPTAFYLCASSILGQSYGYTFGSGTRLTVV.

The chain recombines TRBV3-1 (or the pseudogene TRBV3-2) with TRBJ2-3; TRBD2 agrees at 10 bases. Germline V CDR1 and CDR2: LGHDT, YNNKEL (reference sequence). The CDR3 runs 14 residues. V gave up 7 bases and J gave up 4 bases; unmatched junction bases: 5. This CDR3 reads CASKREGQADTQYF. CDR3 DNA sequence: TGTGCCAGCAAGCGGGAGGGCCAAGCAGATACGCAGTATTTT.

The chain couples TRBV27 to TRBJ1-6; TRBD1 matches at 8 bases. The trim removed 4 bases at V and 9 bases at J, leaving 5 bases unmatched. The CDR3 runs to 14 residues. Germline CDR1 reads MNHEY; CDR2 reads SMNVEV (reference sequence). The CDR3 loop is CASSWDRLSSPLHF. The CDR3 coding sequence is TGTGCCAGCAGTTGGGACAGGCTTAGTTCACCCCTCCACTTT.

This chain uses TRBV6-6 with TRBJ1-2; 10 nucleotides agree with TRBD1. The CDR3 is 14 amino acids. Trimming removed 5 bases from V and 4 bases from J; junction bases left unmatched: 4. Germline assignment: CDR1 MNHNY and CDR2 SVGAGI (reference sequence). Here the CDR3 DNA reads TGTGCCAGCAGTCAAGGGACAGGGGTCTATGGCTACACCTTC. This translates into CASSQGTGVYGYTF.

The chain uses TRBV7-6 and TRBJ1-4; D call uncertain. The CDR3 runs 15 residues. V gave up 2 bases and J gave up 6 bases, with 13 bases separating them. The germline gives CDR1 SGHVS, CDR2 FNYEAQ. CDR3 protein: CASSLSAVSYEKLFF. The CDR3 coding sequence is TGTGCCAGCAGCTTATCAGCGGTATCCTATGAAAAACTGTTTTTT.

The chain couples TRBV5-1 to TRBJ2-5; 10 bases agree with TRBD2. The CDR3 spans 18 residues. Germline assignment: CDR1 SGHRS and CDR2 YFSETQ. Trimming at V came to 3 bases and at J to 8 bases, leaving 19 bases not matched to a gene. CDR3 protein: CASSSTSGTSAPPGTQYF. CDR3 nucleotide sequence: TGCGCCAGCAGCTCTACTTCTGGGACTAGCGCCCCTCCAGGAACCCAGTACTTC.

This clone was counted between two and nine times. The chain links TRBV30 to TRBJ2-7; possible D gene TRBD2, 6 bases. CDR1 and CDR2 (germline): GTSNPN, SVGIG (reference sequence). Between the trimmed V and J ends, which lost 2 bases and 0 bases, there was a span of 17 bases. The CDR3 runs to 16 residues. The CDR3 protein is CAWSPPGLFGSYEQYF. The CDR3 DNA follows: TGTGCCTGGAGTCCCCCGGGACTCTTTGGCTCCTACGAGCAGTACTTC.